This paragraph covers one T cell receptor beta chain sequence. As yet, its antigen is unknown. Sequencing was performed with immunoSEQ multiplex PCR; in TCRdb, only in-frame clones are kept and a portion is missing. The top ten clones hold 0.3% to 0.4% of a sample with some 79,000 clones, about 89% of them seen once. Trimming took 5 bases from V and 11 from J; bases not matched to a gene: 9. Germline values: CDR1 MNHEY, CDR2 SVGAGI. This CDR3 contains 14 residues. The sample originates from a study of graft-versus-host responses after intestinal transplantation. Turning to the study itself: Anti-thymocyte globulin induction was given to all recipients, followed by tacrolimus and steroids for 3 to 4 years.

Regarding the study as a whole: Ileal or blood samples showed some GvH clones first, and such clones were also found in recipient marrow.

J is TRBJ2-4 and V is TRBV6-5, with 10 bases fitting TRBD1. This specimen was unstimulated CD4+ T cells sorted from spleen or lymph node cells, taken before intestinal transplant. The source of this sequence is a human donor who received an intestinal transplant. CDR3 in DNA: TGTGCCAGCAGTGCCAGCCCCGGGACAGGGGTTCAGTACTTC. This codes for CASSASPGTGVQYF.